Listed below are T cell receptor beta chains from one sample, sequenced in a study of a mutant IDH1 vaccine in newly diagnosed glioma. Repertoires were generated with immunoSEQ multiplex PCR, while TCRdb's copy carries only in-frame clones and drops some. The table has approximately 54,000 clones, 80% to 90% seen once. Sequenced here: PBMCs, sampled from a glioma patient treated with radiotherapy, temozolomide or both. Source of these receptors: a man aged 18 to 29 with glioma. CDR3s include the opening cysteine and the closing phenylalanine or tryptophan. Each record gives: J gene, D gene, clone size, V gene, CDR3 protein, CDR3 DNA. A D gene is named only where the DNA matches it firmly. Where a row states a size, it is once, few, many or the class of an expanded clone; other rows omit it.

J gene: TRBJ1-2; D gene: TRBD1; clone size: once; V gene: TRBV2; CDR3 protein: CASSGDSLPFLNYGYTF; CDR3 DNA: TGTGCCAGCAGTGGGGACAGCCTTCCCTTTCTTAACTATGGCTACACCTTC
J gene: TRBJ1-5; D gene: .; clone size: .; V gene: TRBV19; CDR3 protein: CASSIRGGGNQPQHF; CDR3 DNA: TGTGCCAGTAGTATACGAGGTGGGGGCAATCAGCCCCAGCATTTT
J gene: TRBJ1-2; D gene: .; clone size: .; V gene: TRBV10-3; CDR3 protein: CATAPMGGNGYTF; CDR3 DNA: TGTGCCACCGCCCCAATGGGAGGGAACGGCTACACCTTC
J gene: TRBJ2-3; D gene: .; clone size: .; V gene: TRBV29-1; CDR3 protein: CSVHFSGARTDTQYF; CDR3 DNA: TGCAGCGTTCACTTCTCAGGGGCCCGGACAGATACGCAGTATTTT
J gene: TRBJ1-2; D gene: TRBD1; clone size: .; V gene: TRBV6-5; CDR3 protein: CASRGKGARSGYTF; CDR3 DNA: TGTGCCAGCAGAGGAAAGGGGGCGCGAAGTGGCTACACCTTC
J gene: TRBJ1-6; D gene: TRBD1; clone size: .; V gene: TRBV7-9; CDR3 protein: CASSPGQGEKDSPLHF; CDR3 DNA: TGTGCCAGCAGCCCCGGACAGGGGGAAAAGGATTCACCCCTCCACTTT
J gene: TRBJ2-7; D gene: .; clone size: .; V gene: TRBV12-2; CDR3 protein: CASRLGGWGLAGGYEQYF; CDR3 DNA: TGTGCAAGTCGCTTAGGAGGTTGGGGACTAGCGGGGGGCTACGAGCAGTACTTC
J gene: TRBJ2-3; D gene: .; clone size: .; V gene: TRBV6-1; CDR3 protein: CASSDPASHTDTQYF; CDR3 DNA: TGTGCCAGCAGTGACCCGGCGTCACATACAGATACGCAGTATTTT
J gene: TRBJ2-2; D gene: TRBD2; clone size: .; V gene: TRBV7-8; CDR3 protein: CASSRGLAGGLTGELFF; CDR3 DNA: TGTGCCAGCAGCCGCGGACTAGCGGGGGGCCTCACCGGGGAGCTGTTTTTT
J gene: TRBJ1-2; D gene: .; clone size: .; V gene: TRBV10-3; CDR3 protein: CATQANYGYTF; CDR3 DNA: TGTGCCACACAAGCTAACTATGGCTACACCTTC
J gene: TRBJ2-7; D gene: .; clone size: .; V gene: TRBV4-3; CDR3 protein: CASSQDWQGSREQYF; CDR3 DNA: TGCGCCAGCAGCCAAGACTGGCAGGGATCGCGGGAGCAGTACTTC
J gene: TRBJ1-5; D gene: .; clone size: few; V gene: TRBV6-6; CDR3 protein: CASSYGGSSNQPQHF; CDR3 DNA: TGTGCCAGCAGTTACGGGGGATCTAGCAATCAGCCCCAGCATTTT
J gene: TRBJ1-3; D gene: .; clone size: .; V gene: TRBV6-1; CDR3 protein: CASSEGRGSGNTIYF; CDR3 DNA: TGTGCCAGCAGTGAAGGGAGGGGATCTGGAAACACCATATATTTT
J gene: TRBJ2-3; D gene: .; clone size: few; V gene: TRBV7-9; CDR3 protein: CASSFYAGGTPSTDTQYF; CDR3 DNA: TGTGCCAGCAGCTTCTACGCTGGCGGGACACCCAGCACAGATACGCAGTATTTT
J gene: TRBJ2-1; D gene: TRBD2; clone size: .; V gene: TRBV7-2; CDR3 protein: CASSLSLAGGRQQFF; CDR3 DNA: TGTGCCAGCAGCTTAAGCCTAGCGGGGGGGCGGCAGCAGTTCTTC
J gene: TRBJ1-2; D gene: TRBD1; clone size: few; V gene: TRBV19; CDR3 protein: CASSTRDSTMYGYTF; CDR3 DNA: TGTGCCAGTAGTACCCGGGACAGCACGATGTATGGCTACACCTTC
J gene: TRBJ1-5; D gene: TRBD1; clone size: .; V gene: TRBV4-2; CDR3 protein: CASSQDRGNSNQPQHF; CDR3 DNA: TGTGCCAGCAGCCAGGACAGGGGAAATAGCAATCAGCCCCAGCATTTT
J gene: TRBJ1-1; D gene: .; clone size: .; V gene: TRBV7-8; CDR3 protein: CASSLVIVRKGTEAFF; CDR3 DNA: TGTGCCAGCAGCTTAGTTATTGTCCGGAAGGGAACTGAAGCTTTCTTT
J gene: TRBJ2-1; D gene: .; clone size: .; V gene: TRBV30; CDR3 protein: CAWNLQGGNEQFF; CDR3 DNA: TGTGCCTGGAACCTGCAAGGGGGTAATGAGCAGTTCTTC
J gene: TRBJ2-7; D gene: TRBD2; clone size: .; V gene: TRBV7-9; CDR3 protein: CASNSGTSPFEQYF; CDR3 DNA: TGTGCCAGCAACTCGGGGACTAGTCCGTTCGAGCAGTACTTC
J gene: TRBJ2-2; D gene: .; clone size: .; V gene: TRBV11-1; CDR3 protein: CASSLWDTDAGELFF; CDR3 DNA: TGTGCCAGCAGCCTCTGGGACACCGACGCCGGGGAGCTGTTTTTT
J gene: TRBJ1-2; D gene: TRBD1; clone size: .; V gene: TRBV14; CDR3 protein: CASSQNRGDGYGYTF; CDR3 DNA: TGTGCCAGCAGCCAAAACAGGGGAGACGGCTATGGCTACACCTTC
J gene: TRBJ1-6; D gene: .; clone size: .; V gene: TRBV7-2; CDR3 protein: CASSLHDSPLHF; CDR3 DNA: TGTGCCAGCAGCTTACATGATTCACCCCTCCACTTT
J gene: TRBJ1-6; D gene: TRBD1; clone size: .; V gene: TRBV4-3; CDR3 protein: CASNLWDRAGGSPLHF; CDR3 DNA: TGCGCCAGCAACCTATGGGACAGGGCTGGAGGATCACCCCTCCACTTT
J gene: TRBJ1-2; D gene: TRBD1; clone size: .; V gene: TRBV5-5; CDR3 protein: CASSLSLQGVGYTF; CDR3 DNA: TGTGCCAGCAGCTTGTCTCTGCAGGGGGTTGGCTACACCTTC
J gene: TRBJ1-5; D gene: .; clone size: .; V gene: TRBV7-8; CDR3 protein: CASSLTDNQPQHF; CDR3 DNA: TGTGCCAGCAGCTTGACAGATAATCAGCCCCAGCATTTT
J gene: TRBJ1-2; D gene: TRBD1; clone size: .; V gene: TRBV29-1; CDR3 protein: CSVGQGLFQYGYTF; CDR3 DNA: TGCAGCGTCGGACAGGGCCTCTTCCAATATGGCTACACCTTC
J gene: TRBJ2-3; D gene: TRBD1; clone size: .; V gene: TRBV7-9; CDR3 protein: CASSLIGQGYTDTQYF; CDR3 DNA: TGTGCCAGCAGCTTAATCGGACAGGGATACACAGATACGCAGTATTTT
J gene: TRBJ1-6; D gene: .; clone size: .; V gene: TRBV2; CDR3 protein: CASSGQFNSPLHF; CDR3 DNA: TGTGCCAGCAGTGGGCAGTTTAATTCACCCCTCCACTTT
J gene: TRBJ1-2; D gene: .; clone size: .; V gene: TRBV5-1; CDR3 protein: CASSFGGPYNYGYTF; CDR3 DNA: TGCGCCAGCAGCTTTGGAGGACCGTATAACTATGGCTACACCTTC
J gene: TRBJ2-7; D gene: TRBD1; clone size: .; V gene: TRBV15; CDR3 protein: CATSASRTGTYEQYF; CDR3 DNA: TGTGCCACCAGCGCGAGCCGGACAGGGACCTACGAGCAGTACTTC
J gene: TRBJ1-2; D gene: .; clone size: few; V gene: TRBV10-3; CDR3 protein: CAISPRLSGGYTF; CDR3 DNA: TGTGCCATCAGTCCTCGGTTATCGGGCGGCTACACCTTC
J gene: TRBJ1-1; D gene: .; clone size: .; V gene: TRBV6-5; CDR3 protein: CASRSPPANTEAFF; CDR3 DNA: TGTGCCAGCAGATCACCCCCTGCAAACACTGAAGCTTTCTTT
J gene: TRBJ1-1; D gene: .; clone size: once; V gene: TRBV7-4; CDR3 protein: CATHPRHGYEAFF; CDR3 DNA: TGTGCCACCCATCCTCGGCACGGGTATGAAGCTTTCTTT
J gene: TRBJ2-1; D gene: .; clone size: few; V gene: TRBV30; CDR3 protein: CAWSTKTGVDEQFF; CDR3 DNA: TGTGCCTGGAGTACAAAAACGGGGGTGGATGAGCAGTTCTTC
J gene: TRBJ1-1; D gene: TRBD1; clone size: .; V gene: TRBV5-1; CDR3 protein: CASSWRGQGRTEAFF; CDR3 DNA: TGCGCCAGCAGCTGGCGGGGACAGGGAAGGACTGAAGCTTTCTTT
J gene: TRBJ1-1; D gene: .; clone size: .; V gene: TRBV7-2; CDR3 protein: CASTPDRDYTEAFF; CDR3 DNA: TGTGCCAGCACCCCGGACAGAGATTACACTGAAGCTTTCTTT
J gene: TRBJ1-1; D gene: .; clone size: .; V gene: TRBV5-6; CDR3 protein: CASRGGSNTEAFF; CDR3 DNA: TGTGCCAGCAGGGGGGGGAGTAACACTGAAGCTTTCTTT
J gene: TRBJ1-5; D gene: .; clone size: .; V gene: TRBV30; CDR3 protein: CAWSPEGGWAQHF; CDR3 DNA: TGTGCCTGGAGCCCGGAAGGGGGGTGGGCCCAGCATTTT
J gene: TRBJ2-1; D gene: .; clone size: .; V gene: TRBV25-1; CDR3 protein: CASSETGSSYNEQFF; CDR3 DNA: TGTGCCAGCAGTGAAACCGGGAGCTCCTACAATGAGCAGTTCTTC
J gene: TRBJ2-2; D gene: .; clone size: .; V gene: TRBV4-1; CDR3 protein: CASSLQGFTGELFF; CDR3 DNA: TGCGCCAGCAGCCTACAGGGTTTCACCGGGGAGCTGTTTTTT
J gene: TRBJ1-3; D gene: TRBD1; clone size: .; V gene: TRBV2; CDR3 protein: CASSRTGDGGNTIYF; CDR3 DNA: TGTGCCAGCAGCAGGACAGGGGATGGAGGAAACACCATATATTTT
J gene: TRBJ2-7; D gene: .; clone size: .; V gene: TRBV29-1; CDR3 protein: CSVWGPGSEQYF; CDR3 DNA: TGCAGCGTTTGGGGGCCGGGAAGCGAGCAGTACTTC
J gene: TRBJ2-1; D gene: .; clone size: once; V gene: TRBV4-2; CDR3 protein: CASSSAGGWETRYNEQFF; CDR3 DNA: TGTGCCAGCAGCTCTGCAGGGGGGTGGGAGACCCGATACAATGAGCAGTTCTTC
J gene: TRBJ2-7; D gene: .; clone size: .; V gene: TRBV29-1; CDR3 protein: CSVEVDSPFYEQYF; CDR3 DNA: TGCAGCGTTGAGGTGGACAGCCCTTTTTACGAGCAGTACTTC
J gene: TRBJ2-7; D gene: TRBD1; clone size: .; V gene: TRBV15; CDR3 protein: CATSRDRGAYEQYF; CDR3 DNA: TGTGCCACCAGCAGGGACAGGGGGGCCTACGAGCAGTACTTC
J gene: TRBJ1-1; D gene: TRBD1; clone size: .; V gene: TRBV13; CDR3 protein: CASSSPPRDRGRWTEAFF; CDR3 DNA: TGTGCCAGCAGCTCTCCTCCGCGGGACAGGGGGCGATGGACTGAAGCTTTCTTT
J gene: TRBJ1-5; D gene: TRBD1; clone size: .; V gene: TRBV2; CDR3 protein: CASREGQDQPQHF; CDR3 DNA: TGTGCCAGCAGGGAAGGACAGGATCAGCCCCAGCATTTT
J gene: TRBJ1-5; D gene: .; clone size: .; V gene: TRBV5-4; CDR3 protein: CASSLVQRSNQPQHF; CDR3 DNA: TGTGCCAGCAGCTTGGTACAGCGTAGCAATCAGCCCCAGCATTTT
J gene: TRBJ1-4; D gene: .; clone size: medium-sized; V gene: TRBV9; CDR3 protein: CASSELGTAGEKLFF; CDR3 DNA: TGTGCCAGCAGCGAACTAGGGACGGCTGGGGAAAAACTGTTTTTT
J gene: TRBJ1-1; D gene: .; clone size: few; V gene: TRBV30; CDR3 protein: CAWDPGIGRVEAFF; CDR3 DNA: TGTGCCTGGGATCCGGGAATCGGGCGAGTTGAAGCTTTCTTT
J gene: TRBJ2-2; D gene: .; clone size: .; V gene: TRBV7-2; CDR3 protein: CASSQWGHLNTGELFF; CDR3 DNA: TGTGCCAGCAGCCAATGGGGACATTTGAACACCGGGGAGCTGTTTTTT
J gene: TRBJ2-3; D gene: TRBD2; clone size: few; V gene: TRBV9; CDR3 protein: CASSVDPGRGDTDTQYF; CDR3 DNA: TGTGCCAGCAGCGTAGACCCGGGACGGGGGGACACAGATACGCAGTATTTT
J gene: TRBJ1-5; D gene: TRBD1; clone size: few; V gene: TRBV4-3; CDR3 protein: CASSPGQGENQPQHF; CDR3 DNA: TGCGCCAGCAGCCCCGGACAGGGAGAAAATCAGCCCCAGCATTTT
J gene: TRBJ1-1; D gene: TRBD1; clone size: .; V gene: TRBV2; CDR3 protein: CASRGPMNTEAFF; CDR3 DNA: TGTGCCAGTAGGGGGCCCATGAACACTGAAGCTTTCTTT
J gene: TRBJ1-2; D gene: .; clone size: .; V gene: TRBV30; CDR3 protein: CAWSPGGARNYGYTF; CDR3 DNA: TGTGCCTGGAGCCCCGGGGGCGCGAGGAACTATGGCTACACCTTC
J gene: TRBJ1-2; D gene: TRBD1; clone size: .; V gene: TRBV27; CDR3 protein: CASSPYLNRGQEGYTF; CDR3 DNA: TGTGCCAGCAGCCCCTATCTCAACAGGGGGCAAGAGGGCTACACCTTC